Presented here are 15 T cell receptor beta chains from one specimen sequenced in a study of blood T cell repertoires in COVID-19. Profiled with immunoSEQ multiplex PCR; TCRdb holds only in-frame clones, not every one. The sample holds 150,000 to 200,000 clones, about 86% seen once. The sample taken for sequencing was peripheral blood. The origin of the receptors is a man over 45 with active or convalescent COVID-19.

This clone was counted many times. V gene TRBV18 combines with J gene TRBJ2-1, with TRBD2 matching over 7 bases. CDR3 size: 16 residues. Germline V gene lookup returns CDR1 KGHSH and CDR2 LQKENI. The V segment lost 2 bases and the J segment 7 bases; nucleotides outside the gene matches: 11. The CDR3 region is CASSPSGGPGGNEQFF. CDR3 sequence (DNA): TGTGCCAGCTCACCATCGGGAGGCCCTGGGGGAAATGAGCAGTTCTTC.

V gene TRBV7-9 combines with J gene TRBJ1-4; a possible D gene is TRBD1 (6 bases). CDR1 is SEHNR and CDR2 is FQNEAQ in the germline V gene (reference sequence). The V and J ends lost 7 bases and 5 bases respectively, with 11 bases between them. CDR3 length: 13 residues. CDR3 nucleotide sequence: TGTGCCAGCACCCGACAGGAAAATGAAAAACTGTTTTTT. Translated: CASTRQENEKLFF. Full variable domain (missing parts from reference TRBV7-9 and TRBJ1-4): DTGVSQNPRHKITKRGQNVTFRCDPISEHNRLYWYRQTLGQGPEFLTYFQNEAQLEKSRLLSDRFSAERPKGSFSTLEIQRTEQGDSAMYLCASTRQENEKLFFGSGTQLSVL.

The chain joins TRBV18 to TRBJ1-2, with D unclear. CDR1 and CDR2 from the germline V gene are KGHSH and LQKENI. V gave up 5 bases and J gave up 4 bases, with 20 bases separating them. The CDR3 totals 16 residues. The CDR3 nucleotides read TGTGCCAGCTCAGACCCAGGCGGAGGCGCTTCCTATGGCTACACCTTC. As protein: CASSDPGGGASYGYTF.

This chain joins TRBV6-5 and TRBJ1-1; D call uncertain. Between the trimmed V and J ends, which lost 0 bases and 8 bases, there was a span of 16 bases. The CDR3 length is 15 residues. Germline V gene sequence: CDR1 MNHEY, CDR2 SVGAGI. The chain's CDR3 is CASSYSGVFRGEAFF. The CDR3 bases are TGTGCCAGCAGTTACTCTGGGGTATTCCGGGGAGAAGCTTTCTTT.

The gene calls are TRBV7-2 and TRBJ2-3; TRBD1 aligns across 8 bases. Trimming removed 3 bases from V and 7 bases from J; junction bases left unmatched: 12. This CDR3 spans 16 amino acids. Germline V gene sequence: CDR1 SGHTA, CDR2 FQGNSA. The CDR3 reads CASSLVAGTGKNTQYF. The CDR3 DNA sequence: TGTGCCAGCAGCTTGGTGGCCGGGACAGGTAAAAATACGCAGTATTTT.

The chain has TRBV5-1 and TRBJ2-3; D not certain. This CDR3 is 13 amino acids long. CDR1 SGHRS and CDR2 YFSETQ come from the germline V gene. V dropped 1 base and J dropped 0 bases, with 3 bases sitting between them. In nucleotides, the CDR3 is TGCGCCAGCAGCTTGCAGAGCACAGATACGCAGTATTTT. It specifies CASSLQSTDTQYF.

This chain links TRBV5-5 with TRBJ2-3; TRBD1 is a possible D gene (6 bases). The length of the CDR3 is 14 residues. Looked up from germline, CDR1 is SGHKS and CDR2 is YYEKEE (reference sequence). Trimming left V 3 bases short and J 0 bases short, with 8 bases between. The CDR3 DNA reads as TGTGCCAGCAGCTGGGACACTAGCACAGATACGCAGTATTTT. It codes for CASSWDTSTDTQYF.

This sequence joins TRBV18 and TRBJ1-4, with D unclear. Trimming shortened V by 8 bases and J by 4 bases, and 14 bases separated the two germline ends. CDR1 and CDR2 from the germline V gene are KGHSH and LQKENI. CDR3 size: 14 residues. In nucleotides, the CDR3 is TGTGCCAGCGATGCTATCGGGAATAATGAAAAACTGTTTTTT. Encoded protein: CASDAIGNNEKLFF. Combining the CDR3 with reference TRBV18 and TRBJ1-4 gives the whole variable domain NAGVMQNPRHLVRRRGQEARLRCSPMKGHSHVYWYRQLPEEGLKFMVYLQKENIIDESGMPKERFSAEFPKEGPSILRIQQVVRGDSAAYFCASDAIGNNEKLFFGSGTQLSVL.

This clone was found once. The V gene is TRBV7-2, the J gene TRBJ1-1; D call uncertain. Between the trimmed V and J ends, which lost 4 bases and 1 base, there was a span of 13 bases. The CDR3 sequence is 15 residues long. The germline V gene has CDR1 SGHTA and CDR2 FQGNSA. CDR3 in DNA: TGTGCCAGCAGCTCCCAATCGAGGGAGAACACTGAAGCTTTCTTT. This encodes CASSSQSRENTEAFF.

CDR3 sequence reads: CASSLATQTGSKLFF. CDR3 DNA: TGCGCCAGCAGCTTGGCCACCCAAACAGGGTCAAAACTGTTTTTT. This rearrangement joins TRBV5-1 to TRBJ1-4; a weak D match, TRBD1 (6 bases). The CDR3 is 15 amino acids. The V gene's germline CDR1 is SGHRS and CDR2 YFSETQ. With 0 bases removed from V and 10 bases from J, the gap between germline ends came to 16 bases.

This chain uses TRBV7-2 with TRBJ2-1; 12 positions match TRBD2. The V segment lost 8 bases and the J segment 5 bases; nucleotides outside the gene matches: 7. CDR1 is SGHTA, CDR2 FQGNSA, per germline. CDR3 length equals 15 residues. The CDR3, as DNA: TGTGCCAGCCCGCCCAGGACTAGCGGGGACAATGAGCAGTTCTTC. Protein: CASPPRTSGDNEQFF.

This clone was picked up one time. The chain employs TRBV12-3 or TRBV12-4 and TRBJ1-5; a possible D gene is TRBD1 (6 bases). The CDR3 consists of 13 residues. Between the trimmed V and J ends, which lost 7 bases and 7 bases, there was a span of 14 bases. As DNA, the CDR3 is TGTGCCAGCACAGCAGGGGTCTACCAGCCCCAGCATTTT. Encoded protein: CASTAGVYQPQHF.

The chain couples TRBV25-1 to TRBJ2-3; D is possibly TRBD2 (6 bases). Between the trimmed V and J ends, which lost 8 bases and 1 base, there was a span of 16 bases. Germline V CDR1 and CDR2: MGHDK, SYGVNS. The CDR3 length is 15 residues. The CDR3 sequence: CASGRGIRGTDTQYF. The DNA for the CDR3 is TGTGCCAGCGGCCGGGGGATCCGGGGCACAGATACGCAGTATTTT.

The V gene is TRBV2, the J gene TRBJ1-4; no firm D call. CDR1 and CDR2 (germline): SNHLY, FYNNEI. The V end lost 6 bases, the J end lost 0 bases, and 14 bases lay between the germline ends. CDR3 length equals 16 residues. The CDR3 loop is CASSAPPGTTNEKLFF. CDR3 bases: TGTGCCAGCAGCGCCCCCCCAGGAACAACTAATGAAAAACTGTTTTTT.

This chain links TRBV19 with TRBJ1-2; 8 bases fit TRBD1. Trimming at V came to 1 base and at J to 4 bases, leaving 5 bases not matched to a gene. This CDR3 comprises 15 residues. The V gene's germline CDR1 is LNHDA and CDR2 SQIVND (reference sequence). The CDR3 region has the DNA TGTGCCAGTAGTATAGCGCGGACAGGGACCTATGGCTACACCTTC. It yields the protein CASSIARTGTYGYTF.